The 12 T cell receptor beta chains reported below all come from one sample, sequenced in a study of early T cells in non-severe SARS-CoV-2 infection. From the 5' RACE reads, TCRdb called clonotypes with MiXCR, one entry per CDR3 protein. The table includes some 110,000 distinct CDR3 sequences, 14% to 15% detected once. Source material: whole blood. These TCRs come from an adult who was a healthcare worker with PCR-confirmed SARS-CoV-2 infection or an uninfected control (not recorded which).

This clonotype was observed at least ten times. The genes are TRBV18 and TRBJ1-2, with a weak D call TRBD1 (6 bases). This CDR3 has 13 amino acids. CDR1 is KGHSH and CDR2 is LQKENI in the germline V gene. The V and J ends lost 6 bases and 4 bases respectively, with 12 bases between them. DNA of the CDR3: TGTGCCAGCTCGTCCGACAGGTCCTATGGCTACACCTTC. Translation: CASSSDRSYGYTF.

In its sample, this clonotype was seen a few times. The rearrangement links TRBV29-1 to TRBJ1-1, with TRBD1 as a possible D gene (5 bases). Germline CDR1 and CDR2: SQVTM and ANQGSEA. CDR3 length: 13 amino acids. Trimming stripped 4 bases from V and 6 bases from J, with 15 bases between. CDR3 DNA sequence: TGCAGCGTTGGTGGCAGGGCAAACCCTGAAGCTTTCTTT. Residues: CSVGGRANPEAFF.

This clonotype was detected many times. CDR3 bases: TGTGCCAGCAGCGTAGCTCCGGACACCGGGGAGCTGTTTTTT. It yields the protein CASSVAPDTGELFF. J is TRBJ2-2 and V is TRBV9; no clear D. CDR3 length: 14 residues. Germline loops: CDR1 SGDLS, CDR2 YYNGEE. V was shortened by 0 bases and J by 3 bases, with 6 bases between the two germline ends. Full variable domain (rest looked up from reference TRBV9 and TRBJ2-2): DSGVTQTPKHLITATGQRVTLRCSPRSGDLSVYWYQQSLDQGLQFLIQYYNGEERAKGNILERFSAQQFPDLHSELNLSSLELGDSALYFCASSVAPDTGELFFGEGSRLTVL.

The CDR3 spells CSARDARSRGDEQYF. CDR3 DNA: TGCAGTGCTAGAGATGCCCGTTCAAGAGGCGACGAGCAGTACTTC. V and J are TRBV20-1 and TRBJ2-7; D is unclear. V was clipped by 0 bases and J by 5 bases, with 17 bases between them. Germline values: CDR1 DFQATT, CDR2 SNEGSKA (reference sequence). This CDR3 spans 15 amino acids.

The V gene is TRBV4-1, the J gene TRBJ2-7, with 10 bases lining up with TRBD2. Germline loops: CDR1 MGHRA, CDR2 YSYEKL. V gave up 0 bases and J gave up 6 bases; unmatched junction bases: 11. The CDR3 spans 17 residues. Written as DNA, the CDR3 is TGCGCCAGCAGCCAAGATCAGCGGGGGGGGAATGCGGTCGAGCAGTACTTC. This codes for CASSQDQRGGNAVEQYF.

This clonotype was seen repeatedly, ten times or more. CDR3: CSATPRQDLYEQYF. The DNA of the CDR3 is TGCAGTGCTACCCCCCGACAGGATCTCTACGAGCAGTACTTC. The chain uses TRBV20-1 and TRBJ2-7, with a possible D match to TRBD1 (6 bases). The germline V and J ends were trimmed by 4 bases and 3 bases, with 16 bases remaining between them. The CDR3 length is 14 residues. Germline values: CDR1 DFQATT, CDR2 SNEGSKA (reference sequence).

Here the CDR3 reads CASSQGTGNEQYF. CDR3 nucleotide sequence: TGCGCCAGCAGCCAAGGGACAGGGAACGAGCAGTACTTC. The rearrangement uses TRBV4-1 and TRBJ2-7; TRBD1 agrees at 8 bases. Germline V gene lookup returns CDR1 MGHRA and CDR2 YSYEKL. The CDR3 has 13 amino acids. The ends lost 1 base at V and 5 bases at J; junction bases unmatched: 1.

DNA of the CDR3: TGTGCCACCAGCAGCGAGTCCAAAAACATTCAGTACTTC. Its translation is CATSSESKNIQYF. The V call is TRBV15, the J call TRBJ2-4; D is unclear. Germline CDR1 reads LNHNV; CDR2 reads YYDKDF (reference sequence). The CDR3 runs 13 residues. The V gene lost 3 bases and the J gene lost 2 bases, with 5 bases spanning the gap. Looking up the rest from reference TRBV15 and TRBJ2-4 gives the full variable domain: DAMVIQNPRYQVTQFGKPVTLSCSQTLNHNVMYWYQQKSSQAPKLLFHYYDKDFNNEADTPDNFQSRRPNTSFCFLDIRSPGLGDTAMYLCATSSESKNIQYFGAGTRLSVL.

This clonotype was found many times. The chain carries TRBV20-1 and TRBJ2-4; TRBD1 matches 9 bases. Germline V gene data show CDR1 as DFQATT and CDR2 as SNEGSKA (reference sequence). The CDR3 is made up of 13 amino acids. V lost 3 bases and J lost 5; bases outside the gene matches: 2. CDR3 sequence (DNA): TGCAGTGCTAGGGGACAGGGAGAAAACATTCAGTACTTC. Amino acid sequence: CSARGQGENIQYF.

The rearrangement links TRBV27 to TRBJ2-1; 9 nucleotides line up with TRBD2. Per the germline V gene, CDR1 is MNHEY and CDR2 is SMNVEV (reference sequence). The CDR3 has 18 residues. V gave up 3 bases and J gave up 7 bases; unmatched junction bases: 16. This CDR3 reads CASSFPRGRGGHWNEQFF. The CDR3 bases are TGTGCCAGCAGTTTCCCCCGCGGGCGGGGGGGCCATTGGAATGAGCAGTTCTTC.

In this sample, this clonotype turned up many times. The rearrangement joins TRBV11-2 to TRBJ2-1; 8 bases fit TRBD2. The CDR3 extends over 15 amino acids. Germline CDR1 and CDR2: SGHAT and FQNNGV. With V trimmed by 1 base and J by 6 bases, 5 bases remained unmatched. The CDR3 here is CASSLGRGGLNEQFF. For the CDR3, the DNA is TGTGCCAGCAGCTTAGGACGGGGGGGCCTCAATGAGCAGTTCTTC.

This clonotype was counted ten times or more. The CDR3 coding sequence is TGTGCCACCGAGAGCTGGGGGACGCTACATGGCTACACCTTC. Amino acids: CATESWGTLHGYTF. The chain combines TRBV12-3 or TRBV12-4 with TRBJ1-2; the D gene is possibly TRBD1 (5 bases). The germline V and J ends were trimmed by 10 bases and 6 bases, with 21 bases remaining between them. The CDR3 contains 14 residues.